The rows below give T cell receptor beta chains drawn from one sample of a study of blood T cells in healthy people across ages. In TCRdb, the 5' RACE reads were re-called with MiXCR into one record per CDR3 protein. The sample has fewer than 950,000 distinct CDR3 sequences, around 36% seen once; the top ten hold 10% to 15%. The specimen sequenced was blood. Every receptor here comes from a man aged 18 to 29 in good health. CDR3s include the opening cysteine and the closing phenylalanine or tryptophan. A D gene is named only where the DNA matches it firmly. Some rows have no size entry. The others give once, few or many, or a class for an expanded clone.

j_call	cdr3_length	v_call	d_call	clone_size	cdr3_aa	cdr3_nt
TRBJ2-1	11	TRBV28	.	.	CASTVGREQFF	TGTGCCAGCACCGTGGGACGGGAGCAGTTCTTC
TRBJ2-1	15	TRBV4-1	TRBD2	.	CASSQLSGGAYEQFF	TGCGCCAGCAGCCAACTCTCCGGGGGGGCCTACGAGCAGTTCTTC
TRBJ2-7	12	TRBV3-1	.	many	CASSQDIYEQYF	TGTGCCAGCAGTCAAGACATTTACGAGCAGTACTTC
TRBJ2-1	16	TRBV18	TRBD1	few	CASSPRGQGGYNEQFF	TGTGCCAGCTCACCACGGGGACAGGGTGGATACAATGAGCAGTTCTTC
TRBJ2-2	15	TRBV7-3	.	.	CASSLKGRNTGELFF	TGTGCCAGCAGCTTAAAGGGCAGGAACACCGGGGAGCTGTTTTTT
TRBJ2-5	12	TRBV5-1	.	.	CASSPPPSEQYF	TGCGCCAGCAGCCCCCCGCCGAGTGAGCAGTACTTC
TRBJ1-2	13	TRBV20-1	.	.	CSAPSREGTGYTF	TGCAGTGCGCCGTCCCGGGAAGGTACCGGCTACACCTTC
TRBJ2-5	15	TRBV3-1	.	once	CASSLDAGLGETQYF	TGTGCCAGCAGCCTGGACGCTGGATTGGGAGAGACCCAGTACTTC
TRBJ2-2	14	TRBV24-1	.	.	CATSEGENTGELFF	TGTGCCACCAGTGAGGGGGAAAACACCGGGGAGCTGTTTTTT
TRBJ2-2	18	TRBV28	TRBD1	.	CPSKPAGQGIGDTGELFF	TGTCCCAGCAAGCCAGCCGGACAGGGAATAGGGGACACCGGGGAGCTGTTTTTT
TRBJ2-1	15	TRBV7-2	TRBD1	.	CASSSRTGEYNEQFF	TGTGCCAGCAGCTCCCGGACAGGGGAATACAATGAGCAGTTCTTC
TRBJ1-1	14	TRBV10-3	.	.	CAISAAGANTEAFF	TGTGCCATCAGTGCTGCAGGGGCGAACACTGAAGCTTTCTTT
TRBJ1-5	15	TRBV7-2	.	.	CASSFGGLSNQPQHF	TGTGCCAGCAGCTTTGGGGGTTTGAGCAATCAGCCCCAGCATTTT
TRBJ2-7	14	TRBV25-1	.	.	CASSEGQGDYEQYF	TGTGCCAGCAGTGAGGGCCAGGGTGACTACGAGCAGTACTTC
TRBJ2-1	15	TRBV7-2	.	few	CASSLKFSNYNEQFF	TGTGCCAGCAGCTTGAAGTTCAGCAATTACAATGAGCAGTTCTTC
TRBJ1-4	12	TRBV20-1	.	.	CSANDMSEKLFF	TGCAGTGCCAATGACATGAGTGAAAAACTGTTTTTT
TRBJ1-2	17	TRBV6-1	.	.	CASSEEGRGLRPYGYTF	TGTGCCAGCAGTGAAGAAGGAAGGGGATTACGGCCCTATGGCTACACCTTC
TRBJ2-7	14	TRBV7-6	.	.	CASSAAGTSYVQYF	TGTGCCAGCAGCGCTGCCGGGACATCCTACGTGCAGTACTTC
TRBJ1-2	12	TRBV20-1	.	few	CSARSSAYGYTF	TGCAGTGCTAGATCTTCCGCTTATGGCTACACCTTC
TRBJ2-3	15	TRBV12-3/TRBV12-4	TRBD1	many	CASSLPGQGLDTQYF	TGTGCCAGCAGTTTACCGGGACAGGGACTAGATACGCAGTATTTT
TRBJ1-2	15	TRBV7-2	TRBD1	.	CASSWTGVPEYGYTF	TGTGCCAGCAGCTGGACAGGGGTACCGGAGTATGGCTACACCTTC
TRBJ2-7	14	TRBV7-8	.	once	CASSLTFSSYEQYF	TGTGCCAGCAGCTTAACATTCAGTTCCTACGAGCAGTACTTC
TRBJ2-3	17	TRBV4-3	TRBD1	.	CASSQDSAGQGTDTQYF	TGCGCCAGCAGCCAAGATTCGGCGGGACAGGGCACAGATACGCAGTATTTT
TRBJ2-7	14	TRBV5-6	TRBD1	few	CASRDRGLFYEQYF	TGTGCCAGCAGAGACAGGGGTTTATTCTACGAGCAGTACTTC
TRBJ1-2	15	TRBV20-1	.	.	CSANKLTGGNYGYTF	TGCAGTGCTAATAAACTGACGGGAGGGAACTATGGCTACACCTTC
TRBJ1-1	15	TRBV9	.	few	CASSLGQGQTTEAFF	TGTGCCAGCAGCCTTGGTCAGGGACAAACGACTGAAGCTTTCTTT
TRBJ2-7	14	TRBV20-1	TRBD2	.	CSANSGGKDNEQYF	TGCAGTGCTAATAGCGGGGGGAAAGACAATGAGCAGTACTTC
TRBJ1-1	15	TRBV4-1	.	.	CASSQDGPFGYGAFF	TGCGCCAGCAGCCAAGATGGGCCCTTCGGATACGGGGCTTTCTTT
TRBJ1-2	14	TRBV5-4	.	many	CASSLKGANYGYTF	TGTGCCAGCAGCTTGAAGGGGGCTAACTATGGCTACACCTTC
TRBJ1-4	15	TRBV20-1	TRBD1	many	CSASPAGGTNEKLFF	TGCAGTGCTAGCCCGGCAGGGGGGACAAATGAAAAACTGTTTTTT
TRBJ2-5	14	TRBV27	.	.	CASSLEAETETQYF	TGTGCCAGCAGTTTAGAGGCAGAGACGGAGACCCAGTACTTC
TRBJ2-1	11	TRBV5-1	.	many	CASSLEDEQFF	TGCGCCAGCAGCTTGGAGGATGAGCAGTTCTTC
TRBJ1-3	17	TRBV7-9	.	.	CASSYSRRGGSGNTIYF	TGTGCCAGCAGTTACTCCAGGAGAGGGGGCTCTGGAAACACCATATATTTT
TRBJ2-7	18	TRBV4-2	.	.	CASSHTSGDVRTYNEQYF	TGTGCCAGCAGCCACACATCAGGGGATGTTAGAACCTACAATGAGCAGTACTTC
TRBJ1-1	13	TRBV7-9	.	.	CASSPRDTRLAFF	TGTGCCAGCAGCCCCCGGGACACCCGGCTCGCTTTCTTT
TRBJ2-3	18	TRBV7-2	TRBD2	.	CASSLGLAGGSGTDTQYF	TGTGCCAGCAGCTTAGGGCTAGCGGGGGGCTCGGGCACAGATACGCAGTATTTT